These T cell receptor beta chains were read from a single sample in a study of blood T cell repertoires in COVID-19. Profiling relied on immunoSEQ multiplex PCR, and the TCRdb table lists in-frame clones only, not all of them. The table has approximately 260,000 clones, about 81% seen once. The sample taken for sequencing was peripheral blood. All receptors come from a woman aged 60-75 years with active or convalescent COVID-19. Each CDR3 is given with its conserved first and last residue. D genes are given only for firm matches. The size of a clone is reported for some rows only, either as once, few or many, or as a class for expanded clones.

abundance,d_gene,j_gene,v_gene,CDR3aa,CDR3nt
NA,TRBD1,TRBJ2-1,TRBV29-1,CSVEGGQGQGDEQFF,TGCAGCGTTGAAGGCGGCCAGGGGCAGGGGGATGAGCAGTTCTTC
NA,TRBD1,TRBJ2-1,TRBV7-9,CASSWPRDRAYNEQFF,TGTGCCAGCAGCTGGCCCCGGGACAGGGCCTACAATGAGCAGTTCTTC
NA,NA,TRBJ1-1,TRBV19,CASSMVGGGQTEAFF,TGTGCCAGTAGTATGGTTGGGGGGGGTCAGACTGAAGCTTTCTTT
NA,NA,TRBJ2-7,TRBV5-1,CASSLAARGYEQYF,TGCGCCAGCAGCTTGGCGGCCAGGGGTTACGAGCAGTACTTC
NA,TRBD1,TRBJ1-5,TRBV19,CASSNTQGAGSNQPQHF,TGTGCCAGTAGTAATACACAGGGGGCTGGGAGCAATCAGCCCCAGCATTTT
once,TRBD2,TRBJ2-5,TRBV19,CAIKGDPGLAGEAQYF,TGTGCAATTAAGGGAGACCCGGGACTAGCGGGGGAGGCCCAGTACTTC
NA,NA,TRBJ1-6,TRBV7-9,CASSLVGHHNSPLHF,TGTGCCAGCAGCTTAGTGGGACACCATAATTCACCCCTCCACTTT
NA,NA,TRBJ1-2,TRBV18,CASSQQGDYGYTF,TGTGCCAGCTCACAACAGGGCGACTATGGCTACACCTTC
few,TRBD2,TRBJ2-1,TRBV18,CASSPGGGGTNNEQFF,TGTGCCAGCTCTCCCGGGGGCGGGGGGACCAACAATGAGCAGTTCTTC
NA,TRBD1,TRBJ2-1,TRBV9,CASSQGASSYNEQFF,TGTGCCAGCAGCCAGGGGGCTAGCTCCTACAATGAGCAGTTCTTC
NA,TRBD1,TRBJ2-3,TRBV11-3,CASSSGQGPYTQYF,TGTGCCAGCAGCTCGGGACAGGGGCCTTATACGCAGTATTTT
NA,TRBD2,TRBJ2-5,TRBV3-1/TRBV3-2,CAVRGTSYQETQYF,TGTGCAGTGCGGGGGACCTCGTACCAAGAGACCCAGTACTTC
NA,NA,TRBJ2-7,TRBV2,CASSDRQVYEQYF,TGTGCCAGCAGTGATAGACAGGTCTACGAGCAGTACTTC
NA,NA,TRBJ2-7,TRBV5-1,CASSLKTGNTHEQYF,TGCGCCAGCAGCTTGAAGACTGGAAACACCCACGAGCAGTACTTC
few,TRBD2,TRBJ2-1,TRBV10-2,CASSEILLAGGPRDNEQFF,TGCGCCAGCAGTGAGATCCTACTAGCGGGGGGACCCAGGGATAATGAGCAGTTCTTC
once,NA,TRBJ1-2,TRBV4-3,CASSRGRTDYGYTF,TGCGCCAGCAGCAGAGGAAGGACAGACTATGGCTACACCTTC
NA,NA,TRBJ2-7,TRBV7-8,CASSLDRFYEQYF,TGTGCCAGCAGCTTAGATCGTTTTTACGAGCAGTACTTC
NA,NA,TRBJ2-3,TRBV5-1,CASSRGAGVMDTQYF,TGCGCCAGCAGCCGGGGGGCGGGGGTAATGGATACGCAGTATTTT
NA,NA,TRBJ1-2,TRBV4-2,CASSQASGVGYGYTF,TGTGCCAGCAGCCAAGCCTCGGGGGTCGGCTATGGCTACACCTTC
NA,NA,TRBJ1-1,TRBV7-2,CASSLEVGGGTEAFF,TGTGCCAGCAGCTTAGAGGTTGGGGGGGGCACTGAAGCTTTCTTT
NA,NA,TRBJ2-7,TRBV19,CASSIVGGLTYEQYF,TGTGCCAGTAGTATAGTCGGCGGACTGACTTACGAGCAGTACTTC
NA,NA,TRBJ1-6,TRBV19,CASSIPAGPLHF,TGTGCCAGTAGTATCCCGGCGGGCCCCCTCCACTTT
NA,NA,TRBJ2-2,TRBV7-2,CASSPDSRNTGELFF,TGTGCCAGCAGCCCTGACAGTCGGAACACCGGGGAGCTGTTTTTT
NA,TRBD2,TRBJ2-3,TRBV7-2,CASSPETSGSTDTQYF,TGTGCCAGCAGCCCTGAGACTAGCGGTAGCACAGATACGCAGTATTTT
NA,NA,TRBJ2-2,TRBV18,CASSPREASTGELFF,TGTGCCAGCTCACCCAGGGAGGCGAGTACCGGGGAGCTGTTTTTT
few,TRBD1,TRBJ1-1,TRBV6-5,CASSTPRGQNTEAFF,TGTGCCAGCAGCACCCCCAGGGGGCAGAACACTGAAGCTTTCTTT
NA,TRBD1,TRBJ1-1,TRBV19,CASTQTGWTEAFF,TGTGCCAGTACCCAGACAGGGTGGACTGAAGCTTTCTTT